These 20 T cell receptor beta chains came from one sample sequenced in a study of T cells in Graves' hyperthyroidism and ophthalmopathy. Amplified regions were TCR beta CDR3 sequences from RNA transcripts. During a first-round RT-PCR of the TCR CDR3, the HTBI primer set was used. TCRdb recomputed calls from the multiplex PCR reads with MiXCR, one row per CDR3 protein. The sample lists about half a million distinct CDR3 sequences; around 24% were seen once. The specimen was blood. The receptors originated from a woman aged 25 to 39 with Graves' ophthalmopathy.

This clonotype was seen many times. The V and J genes are TRBV7-9 and TRBJ1-5, with D possibly matching TRBD1 (6 bases). The CDR3 length is 14 residues. The germline CDR1 and CDR2 sequences are SEHNR and FQNEAQ (reference sequence). V gave up 1 base and J gave up 8 bases, with 12 bases separating them. CDR3 loop: CASSLVGGAEPQHF. The CDR3 bases are TGTGCCAGCAGCTTAGTTGGGGGGGCTGAGCCCCAGCATTTT.

This clonotype has at least ten counts. The chain has TRBV7-9 and TRBJ2-7; 11 nucleotides match TRBD2. The V segment lost 3 bases and the J segment 3 bases; nucleotides outside the gene matches: 1. Germline V gene lookup returns CDR1 SEHNR and CDR2 FQNEAQ (reference sequence). There are 14 residues in the CDR3. CDR3 nucleotides: TGTGCCAGCAGCTTTACTAGCGGGAGCTACGAGCAGTACTTC. This translates into CASSFTSGSYEQYF.

The V and J genes are TRBV11-2 and TRBJ1-2; a weak D match, TRBD1 (6 bases). This CDR3 comprises 15 residues. The ends were cut back, 1 base at V and 0 bases at J, with 9 bases in the middle. The germline CDR1 and CDR2 sequences are SGHAT and FQNNGV. The CDR3 here is CASSLGTATNYGYTF. DNA for the CDR3: TGTGCCAGCAGCTTAGGGACAGCTACTAACTATGGCTACACCTTC.

The CDR3 protein is CASSQSGTSWETQYF. DNA for the CDR3: TGTGCCAGCAGCCAATCCGGGACTAGCTGGGAGACCCAGTACTTC. The V gene is TRBV28, the J gene TRBJ2-5, with TRBD2 identical over 9 bases. CDR3 size: 15 residues. V was pared by 6 bases and J by 5 bases, with 10 bases of the junction left unmatched. CDR1 MDHEN and CDR2 SYDVKM come from the germline V gene.

This clonotype appeared many times. The rearrangement joins TRBV20-1 to TRBJ1-2, with a tentative D call TRBD1 (6 bases). Germline-derived CDR1 and CDR2 are DFQATT and SNEGSKA (reference sequence). Trimming shortened V by 4 bases and J by 5 bases, and 14 bases separated the two germline ends. The CDR3 is 13 amino acids. The DNA of the CDR3 is TGCAGTGCTATTCACAGGGTGTGGTATGGCTACACCTTC. Residues: CSAIHRVWYGYTF.

CDR3 sequence: CASSLSPDSNQPQHF. The CDR3 coding sequence is TGTGCCAGCAGCTTATCTCCTGATAGCAATCAGCCCCAGCATTTT. The rearrangement links TRBV11-2 to TRBJ1-5, with D hard to call. CDR3 length equals 15 residues. Per germline, CDR1 SGHAT and CDR2 FQNNGV. V dropped 2 bases and J dropped 0 bases, with 8 bases sitting between them.

This clonotype was seen more than once but under ten times. The CDR3 DNA is TGCAGTGCTAGAAAGAGGGGAGGCAGGAGAGTGGAGACCCAGTACTTC. Amino acids: CSARKRGGRRVETQYF. The J gene is TRBJ2-5, the V gene TRBV20-1, with a weak D call TRBD2 (6 bases). Germline V CDR1 and CDR2: DFQATT, SNEGSKA (reference sequence). The CDR3 runs 16 residues. Between the trimmed V and J ends, which lost 2 bases and 5 bases, there was a span of 21 bases.

The chain couples TRBV20-1 to TRBJ1-1; tentatively, D is TRBD1 (5 bases). The V end was cut by 1 base, the J end by 2 bases, with 8 bases between. CDR3 length equals 13 residues. Germline V gives CDR1 DFQATT, CDR2 SNEGSKA (reference sequence). The CDR3 coding sequence is TGCAGTGCTAGAGCAGGGAGAAACACTGAAGCTTTCTTT. Its protein product is CSARAGRNTEAFF.

This clonotype was seen repeatedly, ten times or more. V and J are TRBV19 and TRBJ2-5; TRBD1 matches at 11 bases. Germline V gene sequence: CDR1 LNHDA, CDR2 SQIVND (reference sequence). This CDR3 has 15 residues. The junction had 4 bases not matched to a gene; V was cut back by 4 bases and J by 3 bases. CDR3 residues: CASSTRGQGEETQYF. The CDR3 DNA follows: TGTGCCAGTAGTACCAGGGGACAGGGGGAAGAGACCCAGTACTTC.

This clonotype was observed many times. This sequence joins TRBV29-1 and TRBJ1-5; D is uncertain. The CDR3 is made up of 12 amino acids. CDR1 and CDR2 (germline): SQVTM, ANQGSEA. V was shortened by 4 bases and J by 0 bases, with 4 bases between the two germline ends. The CDR3 region has the DNA TGCAGCGTTGGCCTTAGCAATCAGCCCCAGCATTTT. As protein: CSVGLSNQPQHF.

Many counts were recorded for this clonotype. The rearrangement joins TRBV15 to TRBJ1-2, with D possibly TRBD1 on 5 matching bases. The V gene's germline CDR1 is LNHNV and CDR2 YYDKDF (reference sequence). V was shortened by 6 bases and J by 7 bases, with 21 bases between the two germline ends. The CDR3 spans 15 residues. The CDR3 region is CATRKIGVRGGGYTF. The CDR3 coding sequence is TGTGCCACCAGGAAAATCGGAGTTAGGGGTGGTGGCTACACCTTC.

This clonotype was recorded at least ten times. This rearrangement joins TRBV7-2 to TRBJ2-7; 11 positions match TRBD1. The CDR3 totals 15 residues. Per germline, CDR1 SGHTA and CDR2 FQGNSA. The V gene end was trimmed by 7 bases and the J gene end by 4 bases; junction bases not matched to a gene: 9. The CDR3 protein is CASNNRDRGIYEQYF. CDR3 nucleotide sequence: TGTGCCAGCAACAACCGGGACAGGGGGATTTACGAGCAGTACTTC. Filled out from reference TRBV7-2 and TRBJ2-7, the complete variable domain reads GAGVSQSPSNKVTEKGKDVELRCDPISGHTALYWYRQSLGQGLEFLIYFQGNSAPDKSGLPSDRFSAERTGGSVSTLTIQRTQQEDSAVYLCASNNRDRGIYEQYFGPGTRLTVT.

This clonotype was detected a few times. The V gene is TRBV3-1, the J gene TRBJ2-7; D unresolved. Trimming cost V 1 base and J 0 bases, with 13 bases left between them. This CDR3 contains 16 residues. Per germline, CDR1 LGHDT and CDR2 YNNKEL (reference sequence). The CDR3 DNA follows: TGTGCCAGCAGCCAAGTTGGCAGGTCCAGCTCCTACGAGCAGTACTTC. Translated: CASSQVGRSSSYEQYF.

This clonotype has more than one count but fewer than ten. This chain links TRBV11-1 with TRBJ1-5; D possibly corresponds to TRBD1 (5 bases). CDR1 and CDR2 (germline): SGHAT, FQDESV (reference sequence). The CDR3 sequence is 16 residues long. Trimming shortened V by 5 bases and J by 0 bases, and 14 bases separated the two germline ends. The CDR3: CASSPPGDFSNQPQHF. DNA of the CDR3: TGTGCCAGCAGCCCCCCTGGGGACTTTAGCAATCAGCCCCAGCATTTT.

This clonotype appeared many times. The rearrangement joins TRBV9 to TRBJ1-5, with D possibly TRBD1 on 5 matching bases. V was shortened by 3 bases and J by 2 bases, with 6 bases between the two germline ends. In germline, CDR1 is SGDLS, CDR2 YYNGEE. The CDR3 loop spans 13 amino acids. CDR3 nucleotides: TGTGCCAGCAGCGCCAGGGGCAATCAGCCCCAGCATTTT. This gives the protein CASSARGNQPQHF.

This clonotype was picked up many times. The rearrangement uses TRBV12-3 or TRBV12-4 and TRBJ1-2; 9 bases line up with TRBD1. V was clipped by 7 bases and J by 2 bases; unmatched bases: 14. The CDR3 spans 17 residues. The CDR3 is CASKPLARQGGNYGYTF. The CDR3 nucleotides read TGTGCCAGCAAGCCCCTAGCTAGACAGGGGGGGAACTATGGCTACACCTTC.

V usage is TRBV6-1 and J usage is TRBJ2-7; TRBD1 agrees at 9 bases. The CDR3 sequence is 14 residues long. V gave up 7 bases and J gave up 4 bases; unmatched junction bases: 8. Germline values: CDR1 MNHNS, CDR2 SASEGT. The CDR3 loop reads CASKTPGQGYEQYF. The CDR3 DNA reads TGTGCCAGCAAGACCCCGGGACAGGGATACGAGCAGTACTTC.

With respect to this clonotype: With a much larger clone just one base away, this may be a read error. This chain uses TRBV6-1 with TRBJ1-2; D may be TRBD1 (5 bases). The CDR3 totals 13 residues. Per the germline V gene, CDR1 is MNHNS and CDR2 is SASEGT. CDR3 region: CACSGDGTYGYTF. DNA of the CDR3: TGTGCCTGCAGCGGGGACGGTACCTATGGCTACACCTTC.

J is TRBJ1-1 and V is TRBV27; D is unclear. This CDR3 has 13 residues. The germline CDR1 and CDR2 sequences are MNHEY and SMNVEV (reference sequence). V shed 10 bases and J shed 4 bases, with 16 bases lying between them. In nucleotides, the CDR3 is TGTGCCACGACGAGGAGGTCCGGCACTGAAGCTTTCTTT. Encoded protein: CATTRRSGTEAFF.

The chain links TRBV6-1 to TRBJ1-1; D perhaps matches TRBD1 (6 bases). V dropped 3 bases and J dropped 4 bases, with 15 bases sitting between them. Germline CDR1 and CDR2: MNHNS and SASEGT. This CDR3 has 15 residues. CDR3 bases: TGTGCCAGCAGTGAGGGGGCGTCCCCAGCCACTGAAGCTTTCTTT. It translates to CASSEGASPATEAFF.